Below are 25 T cell receptor beta chains sequenced from a single sample in a study of human T cells and chemical hapten exposure (dated by TCRdb to 2020 to 2022). The intended sense of this specimen's time point label: patch test 2, 6 weeks after DPC sensitization. The treatment or condition label of this sample denotes: therapeutic diphenylcyclopropenone sensitization with weekly scalp DPC. The library came from RACE. The sequencing machine was a NextSeq 500. TCRdb reworked the public reads: Q25 trimming with fastp, MiXCR clone assembly, productive beta chains retained. CDR3 protein duplicates are merged, each entry listing the most common genes and DNA. The sample records about 380,000 distinct CDR3 sequences, nearly 6.5% of which are singletons. The top ten hold around 5.8% of the sample. This specimen consisted of whole blood, obtained in connection with sensitization to the hapten diphenylcyclopropenone (DPC). The receptors stem from a woman aged 18-29 years with alopecia areata. Some clones in this sample may be carry-over from other donors' samples.

The chain joins TRBV12-3 or TRBV12-4 to TRBJ1-4; TRBD1 aligns across 8 bases. This CDR3 spans 15 amino acids. The ends lost 5 bases at V and 2 bases at J; junction bases unmatched: 4. The CDR3 loop is CASSRTGGTNEKLFF. In DNA, the CDR3 is TGTGCCAGCAGTCGTACAGGGGGGACTAATGAAAAACTGTTTTTT.

This clonotype was observed many times. The CDR3 DNA sequence: TGTGCCAGCAGCTTAGGGACAGGAACTGAAGCTTTCTTT. Translation gives CASSLGTGTEAFF. V usage is TRBV11-2 and J usage is TRBJ1-1, with 7 bases that match TRBD1. Germline values: CDR1 SGHAT, CDR2 FQNNGV. The ends lost 1 base at V and 5 bases at J; junction bases unmatched: 1. CDR3 length: 13 residues.

Ten or more counts support this clonotype. The J gene is TRBJ1-4, the V gene TRBV20-1; the match to TRBD1 covers 9 bases. V lost 6 bases, J lost 7 bases, and 9 bases stayed unmatched. This CDR3 has 14 residues. The germline V gene encodes CDR1 DFQATT and CDR2 SNEGSKA (reference sequence). DNA for the CDR3: TGCAGTGCCCAATTCGGGACAGGGACTGAAAAACTGTTTTTT. This sequence encodes CSAQFGTGTEKLFF.

This clonotype showed up many times. The chain has TRBV6-2 or TRBV6-3 and TRBJ1-2; 7 nucleotides line up with TRBD1. V gave up 6 bases and J gave up 5 bases; unmatched junction bases: 9. The CDR3 length is 14 residues. CDR1 is MNHEY and CDR2 is SVGEGT in the germline V gene. The CDR3 nucleotides read TGTGCCAGCAGGCAACAGGGGACCCCATATGGCTACACCTTC. It encodes CASRQQGTPYGYTF.

The CDR3 loop is CASAHPGAETQYF. The CDR3 region has the DNA TGTGCCAGCGCCCACCCGGGCGCCGAGACCCAGTACTTC. The J gene is TRBJ2-5, the V gene TRBV11-2; no clear D. The CDR3 is 13 residues long. The V end lost 8 bases, the J end lost 5 bases, and 15 bases lay between the germline ends. The germline gives CDR1 SGHAT, CDR2 FQNNGV.

This clonotype came up a few times. The chain links TRBV28 to TRBJ2-7; 9 bases match TRBD2. The CDR3 has 14 amino acids. V lost 3 bases, J lost 6 bases, and 6 bases stayed unmatched. CDR1 and CDR2 (germline): MDHEN, SYDVKM. CDR3 nucleotide sequence: TGTGCCAGCAGTTTCCAGCGGGGGGTTAGCGAGCAGTACTTC. Protein product: CASSFQRGVSEQYF.

Concerning this clonotype: A junction boundary mismatches the germline segment, possibly from a read error. The V and J genes are TRBV7-2 and TRBJ2-7; no clear D gene. The CDR3 extends over 15 amino acids. The germline gives CDR1 SGHTA, CDR2 FQGNSA. Written as DNA, the CDR3 is TGTGCCAGCAGCTTAACAACCCGTAGGTCCTACGAGCGGTACTTC. Translation: CASSLTTRRSYERYF.

This clonotype was observed many times. The rearrangement uses TRBV6-2 or TRBV6-3 and TRBJ1-2; D is uncertain. The V end was cut by 0 bases, the J end by 4 bases, with 15 bases between. The germline V gene has CDR1 MNHEY and CDR2 SVGEGT. The CDR3 runs 16 residues. As DNA, the CDR3 is TGTGCCAGCAGTTACTCAGTGGGTCAGCATCCCTATGGCTACACCTTC. Amino acid sequence: CASSYSVGQHPYGYTF.

This clonotype showed up many times. V gene TRBV9 combines with J gene TRBJ1-6, with D perhaps TRBD1 (5 bases). Trimming removed 2 bases from V and 11 bases from J, with 14 bases in between. The CDR3 loop spans 14 amino acids. The germline gives CDR1 SGDLS, CDR2 YYNGEE. CDR3 sequence: CASSVTANSTPLHF. The DNA of the CDR3 is TGTGCCAGCAGCGTGACAGCTAATTCAACACCCCTCCACTTT.

The table lists this clonotype with a few counts. The chain combines TRBV28 with TRBJ1-2; D not resolved. CDR1 is MDHEN, CDR2 SYDVKM, per germline. The V end was cut by 4 bases, the J end by 3 bases, with 15 bases between. CDR3 length equals 15 residues. The CDR3 nucleotides are TGTGCCAGCAGTTCCCCTGGAATGGCGTACTATGGCTACACCTTC. Translation: CASSSPGMAYYGYTF.

This clonotype was recorded a few times. The V and J genes are TRBV6-5 and TRBJ1-1; 8 nucleotides align to TRBD1. Germline CDR1 reads MNHEY; CDR2 reads SVGAGI. The junction had 12 bases not matched to a gene; V was cut back by 5 bases and J by 7 bases. The CDR3 loop spans 15 amino acids. The CDR3: CASSHRGAGGLEAFF. For the CDR3, the DNA is TGTGCCAGCAGTCACAGAGGAGCAGGGGGCCTTGAAGCTTTCTTT.

This clonotype came up a few times. The rearrangement joins TRBV6-2 or TRBV6-3 to TRBJ2-7; D gene uncertain. The CDR3 has 12 amino acids. Deletions cut 5 bases from V and 6 bases from J, with 11 bases between. CDR1 is MNHEY and CDR2 is SVGEGT in the germline V gene. CDR3 coding DNA: TGTGCCAGCAGTGGCAGGCAGCCCGAGCAGTACTTC. This codes for CASSGRQPEQYF.

A few counts support this clonotype. The chain employs TRBV18 and TRBJ2-7; no clear D. The CDR3 sequence is 16 residues long. V was pared by 2 bases and J by 1 base, with 15 bases between. Germline values: CDR1 KGHSH, CDR2 LQKENI. CDR3 loop: CASSPVKPTTSYEQYF. The CDR3 DNA reads as TGTGCCAGCTCACCAGTGAAGCCAACAACGTCCTACGAGCAGTACTTC.

In this sample, this clonotype turned up many times. The V and J genes are TRBV4-3 and TRBJ1-2; D possibly corresponds to TRBD1 (6 bases). The germline V and J ends were trimmed by 4 bases and 4 bases, with 16 bases remaining between them. CDR3 length: 15 amino acids. Germline-derived CDR1 and CDR2 are LGHNA and YSLEER. CDR3 protein: CASSPFRGGGYGYTF. Written as DNA, the CDR3 is TGCGCCAGCAGCCCTTTCCGGGGGGGCGGCTATGGCTACACCTTC.

The table lists this clonotype with many counts. The chain combines TRBV6-2 or TRBV6-3 with TRBJ1-1; D ambiguous. V lost 10 bases to trimming and J lost 1 base, with 10 bases between them. The CDR3 is made up of 12 amino acids. Germline V gene data show CDR1 as MNHEY and CDR2 as SVGEGT. CDR3 region: CAIPVKNTEAFF. In DNA form, the CDR3 reads TGTGCCATCCCTGTTAAGAACACTGAAGCTTTCTTT.

V and J are TRBV10-3 and TRBJ2-3, with unresolved D. Germline-derived CDR1 and CDR2 are ENHRY and SYGVKD. The CDR3 loop spans 13 amino acids. V dropped 3 bases and J dropped 6 bases, with 10 bases sitting between them. CDR3 bases: TGTGCCATCAGTGACAGCACGGATGATACGCAGTATTTT. Protein: CAISDSTDDTQYF.

J is TRBJ1-3 and V is TRBV20-1, with unresolved D. Trimming shortened V by 1 base and J by 4 bases, and 8 bases separated the two germline ends. This CDR3 spans 13 amino acids. Germline V gene lookup returns CDR1 DFQATT and CDR2 SNEGSKA (reference sequence). CDR3 in amino acids: CSARVQVGNTIYF. CDR3 nucleotides: TGCAGTGCTAGAGTCCAGGTCGGAAACACCATATATTTT.

This clonotype was seen only a few times. The gene calls are TRBV11-2 and TRBJ2-5; a possible D gene is TRBD2 (5 bases). The germline V gene encodes CDR1 SGHAT and CDR2 FQNNGV. Trimming cost V 6 bases and J 9 bases, with 23 bases left between them. The CDR3 extends over 15 amino acids. CDR3 in amino acids: CASSQIRGMEMAQYF. In DNA, the CDR3 is TGTGCCAGCAGTCAAATCCGGGGAATGGAAATGGCCCAGTACTTC.

In its sample, this clonotype was seen many times. The chain joins TRBV29-1 to TRBJ1-1; D ambiguous. Germline lookup yields CDR1 SQVTM and CDR2 ANQGSEA. The CDR3 is made up of 12 amino acids. V was cut by 4 bases and J by 3 bases, with 9 bases left in between. The CDR3 coding sequence is TGCAGCGTTGGGAGAGAGGACACTGAAGCTTTCTTT. It translates to CSVGREDTEAFF.

In DNA, the CDR3 is TGCAGTGCTAGTCACCGTAATCAGCCCCAGCATTTT. This sequence encodes CSASHRNQPQHF. This chain joins TRBV20-1 and TRBJ1-5; D remains unclear. Trimming left V 3 bases short and J 4 bases short, with 7 bases between. Per the germline V gene, CDR1 is DFQATT and CDR2 is SNEGSKA (reference sequence). The CDR3 sequence is 12 residues long.

The chain carries TRBV29-1 and TRBJ2-7; possibly TRBD2 for D (6 bases). Trimming took off 7 bases at V and 6 bases at J, with 22 bases between the two ends. This CDR3 comprises 14 residues. Germline-derived CDR1 and CDR2 are SQVTM and ANQGSEA. As DNA, the CDR3 is TGCAGCGCGTCGGGGGAAGCCCTCCCGGGCGAGCAGTACTTC. Translating it yields CSASGEALPGEQYF.

Many counts were recorded for this clonotype. The CDR3 bases are TGCGCCAGCAGCTCTATCGGGGTAAGCTACAATGAGCAGTTCTTC. Protein sequence: CASSSIGVSYNEQFF. V is TRBV5-1 and J is TRBJ2-1, with D possibly being TRBD2 (5 bases). Trimming pared 3 bases from V and 3 bases from J, leaving 13 bases between. Looked up from germline, CDR1 is SGHRS and CDR2 is YFSETQ. The CDR3 has 15 amino acids.

J is TRBJ1-5 and V is TRBV12-3 or TRBV12-4, with TRBD1 identical over 7 bases. V dropped 4 bases and J dropped 1; count of bases not matched to a gene: 4. The CDR3 covers 15 residues. CDR3 sequence: CASSSDRASNQPQHF. DNA of the CDR3: TGTGCCAGCAGTTCCGACAGGGCCAGCAATCAGCCCCAGCATTTT.

The V and J genes are TRBV14 and TRBJ2-1; D gene uncertain. V lost 2 bases to trimming and J lost 9 bases, with 11 bases between them. Germline CDR1 is SGHDN and CDR2 is FVKESK. This CDR3 comprises 13 residues. The CDR3, as DNA: TGTGCCAGCAGCCAAACTAATTTCGGTGAGCAGTTCTTC. The encoded protein is CASSQTNFGEQFF. The whole variable domain, filled in from reference TRBV14 and TRBJ2-1, reads EAGVTQFPSHSVIEKGQTVTLRCDPISGHDNLYWYRRVMGKEIKFLLHFVKESKQDESGMPNNRFLAERTGGTYSTLKVQPAELEDSGVYFCASSQTNFGEQFFGPGTRLTVL.

There are a few counts of this clonotype. J is TRBJ2-3 and V is TRBV9; D is unresolved. The CDR3 runs 13 residues. Looked up from germline, CDR1 is SGDLS and CDR2 is YYNGEE. Trimming removed 3 bases at V and 5 bases at J, with 10 bases between. The DNA of the CDR3 is TGTGCCAGCAGCGAAGGGCCCGGAGATACGCAGTATTTT. It translates to CASSEGPGDTQYF.